This TCR beta chain was sequenced for a study of cytomegalovirus exposure and HLA in healthy donors. The study ran its PCR with 60 Vbeta and 13 Jbeta primers. Data came from immunoSEQ multiplex PCR; TCRdb stores just in-frame clones and leaves some out. The sample carries some 150,000 clones, 80% recorded once. Only a few counts were recorded for this clone. Its target is not known. Germline assignment: CDR1 SQVTM and CDR2 ANQGSEA. V lost 4 bases to trimming and J lost 1 base; unmatched junction nucleotides: 3. CDR3 length: 13 residues. Study-wide findings and caveats: One later analysis reportedly identified an Asian-associated ancestry cluster that showed fewer N-insertions than the roughly 700-donor mean. Rare sequences made up most TCRs, while some public TCRs were found in many donors. In most subjects, TCR beta sequences reportedly gave accurate predictions of HLA-A and HLA-B alleles.

Specimen: PBMCs. The sequence came from a young man in good health and CMV-seronegative. The V and J genes are TRBV29-1 and TRBJ1-1; 7 bases agree with TRBD1. CDR3 amino acids: CSVGQGGNTEAFF. The CDR3 region has the DNA TGCAGCGTTGGTCAGGGGGGGAACACTGAAGCTTTCTTT.